This T cell receptor beta chain derives from a study of graft-versus-host responses after intestinal transplantation. The V end was cut by 5 bases, the J end by 5 bases, with 18 bases between. CDR1 is SGHTA and CDR2 is FQGNSA in the germline V gene. The CDR3 loop spans 15 amino acids. The table came from immunoSEQ multiplex PCR; TCRdb's copy has only in-frame clones and leaves some out. The sample records roughly 97,000 clones, roughly 90% being singletons. Concerning this clone: Its antigen is unidentified.

This TCR came from a human donor who received an intestinal transplant. This sample comprised unstimulated CD4+ T cells sorted from spleen or lymph node cells, obtained before intestinal transplant. The rearrangement links TRBV7-2 to TRBJ2-5; the D is unclear. CDR3 coding DNA: TGTGCCAGCAGCCAAGGACCCGCGCGGTGGGAGACCCAGTACTTC. Translated, it gives CASSQGPARWETQYF.